The 5 T cell receptor beta chains in this list originate from one sample, sequenced in a study of blood T cell repertoires in COVID-19. The method was immunoSEQ multiplex PCR; TCRdb's version includes in-frame clones alone and lacks a portion of them. The sample contains hundreds of thousands of clones, nearly 90% of which appear only once. The specimen sequenced was PBMCs or T cells enriched from blood (not recorded which). The receptors here all came from a woman aged 18-30 years with acute COVID-19.

The chain has TRBV19 and TRBJ2-3, with D possibly matching TRBD1 (5 bases). V shed 7 bases and J shed 4 bases, with 12 bases lying between them. CDR1 LNHDA and CDR2 SQIVND come from the germline V gene (reference sequence). The CDR3 is made up of 13 amino acids. The DNA for the CDR3 is TGTGCCAGTAAGGGGCATTTTTCAGATACGCAGTATTTT. Amino acids: CASKGHFSDTQYF.

The chain joins TRBV4-1 to TRBJ1-4, with 7 bases lining up with TRBD1. Per germline, CDR1 MGHRA and CDR2 YSYEKL. V lost 4 bases to trimming and J lost 4 bases; unmatched junction nucleotides: 6. The CDR3 is 15 amino acids. In DNA form, the CDR3 reads TGCGCCAGCAGCCCGGGACAGAGTCTTAATGAAAAACTGTTTTTT. Translated, it gives CASSPGQSLNEKLFF.

This chain's CDR3 is CASRSQGAEFYEQYF. CDR3 nucleotides: TGTGCCAGCAGATCACAGGGGGCGGAATTCTACGAGCAGTACTTC. The chain employs TRBV6-5 and TRBJ2-7; 9 bases map to TRBD1. The CDR3 length is 15 residues. The V segment lost 6 bases and the J segment 3 bases; nucleotides outside the gene matches: 9. CDR1 is MNHEY and CDR2 is SVGAGI in the germline V gene.

This rearrangement joins TRBV2 to TRBJ2-7; the D is unclear. With 0 bases removed from V and 2 bases from J, the gap between germline ends came to 2 bases. Germline V gene lookup returns CDR1 SNHLY and CDR2 FYNNEI. The CDR3 loop spans 12 amino acids. CDR3 in DNA: TGTGCCAGCAGTGAAGCCACCTACGAGCAGTACTTC. The encoded protein is CASSEATYEQYF. The full variable domain, with the rest looked up from reference TRBV2 and TRBJ2-7, is EPEVTQTPSHQVTQMGQEVILRCVPISNHLYFYWYRQILGQKVEFLVSFYNNEISEKSEIFDDQFSVERPDGSNFTLKIRSTKLEDSAMYFCASSEATYEQYFGPGTRLTVT.

The J gene is TRBJ2-7, the V gene TRBV6-5; 7 bases agree with TRBD2. The J segment lost 5 bases and the V segment lost 6 bases, leaving 10 bases of the junction unmatched. This CDR3 is built from 14 residues. The germline V gene encodes CDR1 MNHEY and CDR2 SVGAGI. The CDR3, as DNA: TGTGCCAGCAGCGGGGGAGGGCCTCTGCACGAGCAGTACTTC. Translated: CASSGGGPLHEQYF.